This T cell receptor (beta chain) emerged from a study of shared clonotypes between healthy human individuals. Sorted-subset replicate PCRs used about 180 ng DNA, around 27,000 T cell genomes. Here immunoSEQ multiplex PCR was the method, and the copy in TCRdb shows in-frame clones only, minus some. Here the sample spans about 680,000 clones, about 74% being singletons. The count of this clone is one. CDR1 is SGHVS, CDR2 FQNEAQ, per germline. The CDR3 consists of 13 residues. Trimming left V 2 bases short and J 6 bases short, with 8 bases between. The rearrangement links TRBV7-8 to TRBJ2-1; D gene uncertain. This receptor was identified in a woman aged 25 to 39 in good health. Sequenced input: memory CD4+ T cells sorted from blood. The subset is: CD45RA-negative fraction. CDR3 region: CASSLYISNEQFF. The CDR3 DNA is TGTGCCAGCAGCTTATACATATCCAATGAGCAGTTCTTC.